This entry concerns a single T cell receptor (beta chain). Its target is unknown. The entry originates in a study of beta chain features in type 1 diabetes. Expressed TCRB transcripts were sequenced after all isolated RNA was converted to cDNA. Produced via immunoSEQ multiplex PCR; TCRdb's table is partial and in-frame only. Of approximately 250,000 clones listed, around 22% are singletons. Broader study findings: All four CD4+ subsets of Type 1 diabetes patients contained TCRB CDR3s that were moderately but significantly shorter. Reads derived from cDNA could over-represent cells showing high TCR expression. Individuals with type 1 diabetes displayed fewer insertions and more deletions at VDJ junctions.

Material: naive CD4+ T cells from blood. The TCR sequence derives from a young woman with type 1 diabetes.

CDR3 in amino acids: CAWSAGLAGGLETQYF. DNA of the CDR3: TGTGCCTGGAGTGCCGGACTAGCGGGAGGCTTGGAGACCCAGTACTTC. The J gene is TRBJ2-5, the V gene TRBV30; TRBD2 agrees at 14 bases. The CDR3 loop spans 16 amino acids. Trimming cost V 1 base and J 5 bases; bases outside gene matches: 6. The germline V gene has CDR1 GTSNPN and CDR2 SVGIG (reference sequence).